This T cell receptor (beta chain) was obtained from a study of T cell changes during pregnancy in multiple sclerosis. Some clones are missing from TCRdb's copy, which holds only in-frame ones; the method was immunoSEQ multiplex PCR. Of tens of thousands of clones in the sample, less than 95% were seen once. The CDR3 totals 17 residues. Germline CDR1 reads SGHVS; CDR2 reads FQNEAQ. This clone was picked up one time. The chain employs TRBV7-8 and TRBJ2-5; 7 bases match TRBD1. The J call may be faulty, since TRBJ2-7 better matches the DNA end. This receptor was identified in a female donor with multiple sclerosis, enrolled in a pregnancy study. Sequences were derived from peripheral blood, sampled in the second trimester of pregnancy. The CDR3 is CASSLEPDRASSYEQYF. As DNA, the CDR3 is TGTGCCAGCAGCTTAGAGCCCGACAGGGCAAGCTCCTACGAGCAGTACTTC.